The text below deals with one T cell receptor (beta chain). Antigen specificity is unknown. Alopecia areata patients provided lesional scalp punch biopsies and peripheral blood. This sample was taken from a study of CD8+ T cells in alopecia areata. Study context: The duration of tofacitinib was 6 to 18 months, with 6 months off drug afterward. Findings of the study overall: When scalp samples are sequenced, resident alphabeta T cells of normal skin are also captured.

Trimming left V 0 bases short and J 2 bases short, with 13 bases between. In germline, CDR1 is MNHEY, CDR2 SMNVEV (reference sequence). The CDR3 is 16 residues long. Extracted from the samples, RNA was reverse transcribed into cDNA to serve as the sequencing template. Only in-frame clones appear in the TCRdb table, and some are missing; sequencing was by immunoSEQ multiplex PCR. The sample shows more than 150,000 clones, approximately 53% of them seen only once. The material was CD8+ T cells sorted from blood, obtained at week 0. This receptor was taken from a human donor with alopecia areata. The genes are TRBV27 and TRBJ1-1; tentatively, D is TRBD1 (6 bases). The CDR3 coding sequence is TGTGCCAGCAGTTTATCTTCAGGGGTTGGAAACACTGAAGCTTTCTTT. It translates to CASSLSSGVGNTEAFF.